This TCR beta chain came from a study of Ad26.COV2.S vaccination and SARS-CoV-2 variants. Sequencing used immunoSEQ multiplex PCR; TCRdb keeps in-frame clones, though not all of them. The sample holds over 400,000 clones, about nine tenths seen once. This CDR3 has 10 residues. Germline V gives CDR1 SQVTM, CDR2 ANQGSEA. V was pared by 7 bases and J by 5 bases, with 7 bases between. The treatment denotes: some 20 received Ad26.COV2.S at low or high dose, single or two shots; about 5 received placebo; per-sample allocation not given. The samples were gathered on day 63 after the first injection of vaccine or placebo.

This sequence was found in a person aged 18 to 65 who received the Ad26.COV2.S COVID-19 vaccine or a placebo. The specimen comprised peripheral blood, sampled in a trial of Ad26.COV2.S vaccine versus placebo. The chain is built from TRBV29-1 and TRBJ2-3; D unclear. The CDR3 DNA reads as TGCAGCGGGTTGCGAGATACGCAGTATTTT. This codes for CSGLRDTQYF.